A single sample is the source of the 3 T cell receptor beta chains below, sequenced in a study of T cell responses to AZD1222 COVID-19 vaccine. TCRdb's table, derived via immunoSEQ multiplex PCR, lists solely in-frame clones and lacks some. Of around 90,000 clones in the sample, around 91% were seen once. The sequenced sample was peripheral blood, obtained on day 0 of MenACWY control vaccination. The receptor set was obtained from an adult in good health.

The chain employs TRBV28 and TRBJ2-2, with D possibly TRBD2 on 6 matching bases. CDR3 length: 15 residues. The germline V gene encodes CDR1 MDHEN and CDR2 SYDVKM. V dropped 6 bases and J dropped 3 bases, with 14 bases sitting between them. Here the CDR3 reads CASSRRAGYTGELFF. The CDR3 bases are TGTGCCAGCAGCCGGAGGGCAGGGTACACCGGGGAGCTGTTTTTT.

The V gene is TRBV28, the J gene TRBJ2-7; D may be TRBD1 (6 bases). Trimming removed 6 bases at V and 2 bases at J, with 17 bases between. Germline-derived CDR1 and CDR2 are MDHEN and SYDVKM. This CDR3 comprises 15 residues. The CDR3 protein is CASSRGGQGTYEQYF. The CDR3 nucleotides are TGTGCCAGCAGCCGTGGGGGACAAGGCACCTACGAGCAGTACTTC.

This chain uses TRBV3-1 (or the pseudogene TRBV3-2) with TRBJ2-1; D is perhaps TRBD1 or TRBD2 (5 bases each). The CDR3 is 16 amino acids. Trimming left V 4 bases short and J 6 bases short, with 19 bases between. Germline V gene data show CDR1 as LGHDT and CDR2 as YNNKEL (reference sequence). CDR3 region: CASSPNQLGVLNEQFF. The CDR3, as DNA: TGTGCCAGCAGCCCTAATCAACTAGGGGTCCTCAATGAGCAGTTCTTC.